A single sample is the source of the 25 T cell receptor beta chains below, sequenced in a study of regulatory T cells in long-lasting Graves disease. Time point given: persistent/refractory GD, antithyroid drugs over 5 years with positive TRAb. PBMCs provided the RNA from which the TCR library was made. To make TCR beta libraries, researchers used iRepertoire HTBI primers and Arm-PCR of CDR3 regions. TCRdb passed the multiplex PCR reads through MiXCR, listing each CDR3 protein once. The table has some 430,000 distinct CDR3 sequences, 20% to 25% seen once. The sequencing here drew on peripheral blood mononuclear cells (PBMCs), taken when the disease was refractory, from a patient treated with antithyroid drugs. The receptors here all came from a female donor with Graves disease.

J is TRBJ1-2 and V is TRBV29-1; 7 bases line up with TRBD1. CDR1 and CDR2 from the germline V gene are SQVTM and ANQGSEA. V dropped 5 bases and J dropped 0; count of bases not matched to a gene: 6. This CDR3 is 14 amino acids long. The CDR3 sequence is CSVRGGQTNYGYTF. As DNA, the CDR3 is TGCAGCGTTCGGGGGGGACAGACTAACTATGGCTACACCTTC.

V is TRBV7-2 and J is TRBJ2-2, with 8 bases lining up with TRBD2. Losses at the gene ends were 1 base for V and 6 bases for J; bases not matched to a gene: 7. The CDR3 has 16 amino acids. Germline assignment: CDR1 SGHTA and CDR2 FQGNSA. The CDR3 bases are TGTGCCAGCAGCTTAGTGCAGCGGGGGACCCCCGGGGAGCTGTTTTTT. Protein: CASSLVQRGTPGELFF.

J is TRBJ2-6 and V is TRBV20-1; D uncertain. CDR1 is DFQATT, CDR2 SNEGSKA, per germline (reference sequence). The CDR3 is 12 amino acids. The CDR3 sequence is CSVFGGANVLTF. The CDR3 DNA is TGCAGCGTTTTCGGCGGGGCCAACGTCCTGACTTTC.

There are many counts of this clonotype. The rearrangement links TRBV3-1 to TRBJ1-1, with TRBD1 identical over 9 bases. The ends lost 2 bases at V and 4 bases at J; junction bases unmatched: 5. The CDR3 sequence is 15 residues long. Germline CDR1 is LGHDT and CDR2 is YNNKEL (reference sequence). CDR3 protein: CASSQLSGQGTEAFF. The CDR3 DNA follows: TGTGCCAGCAGCCAACTCTCGGGACAGGGCACTGAAGCTTTCTTT.

The table lists this clonotype with a few counts. This chain uses TRBV10-3 with TRBJ2-5, with TRBD2 matching over 10 bases. Germline V gene data show CDR1 as ENHRY and CDR2 as SYGVKD. The CDR3 loop spans 14 amino acids. Losses at the gene ends were 11 bases for V and 3 bases for J; bases not matched to a gene: 9. For the CDR3, the DNA is TGTGCCTCCCAAGCGGGGGGGGGTGAAGAGACCCAGTACTTC. This gives the protein CASQAGGGEETQYF.

There are a few counts of this clonotype. The chain has TRBV3-1 and TRBJ1-5; D perhaps matches TRBD1 (6 bases). V lost 4 bases to trimming and J lost 13 bases, with 14 bases between them. The CDR3 length is 12 residues. Germline V gene data show CDR1 as LGHDT and CDR2 as YNNKEL (reference sequence). CDR3 region: CASSLLGAPQHF. The CDR3 DNA reads as TGTGCCAGCAGCCTTCTGGGGGCCCCTCAGCATTTT. The whole variable domain, filled in from reference TRBV3-1 and TRBJ1-5, reads DTAVSQTPKYLVTQMGNDKSIKCEQNLGHDTMYWYKQDSKKFLKIMFSYNNKELIINETVPNRFSPKSPDKAHLNLHINSLELGDSAVYFCASSLLGAPQHFGDGTRLSIL.

This clonotype was detected only a few times. J is TRBJ1-2 and V is TRBV27; D unclear. The germline V and J ends were trimmed by 3 bases and 2 bases, with 10 bases remaining between them. From germline, CDR1 is MNHEY and CDR2 SMNVEV (reference sequence). The CDR3 covers 14 residues. The CDR3 region is CASSFLGRNYGYTF. Here the CDR3 DNA reads TGTGCCAGCAGTTTTCTTGGCAGGAACTATGGCTACACCTTC.

V gene TRBV27 combines with J gene TRBJ1-5; 7 nucleotides match TRBD1. The germline V gene encodes CDR1 MNHEY and CDR2 SMNVEV (reference sequence). V gave up 4 bases and J gave up 2 bases; unmatched junction bases: 8. This CDR3 has 16 amino acids. CDR3 coding DNA: TGTGCCAGCAGTTCTTCCCTCGACAGGGGCAATCAGCCCCAGCATTTT. It is translated as CASSSSLDRGNQPQHF.

This clonotype was recorded many times. This chain links TRBV20-1 with TRBJ1-5; 7 bases map to TRBD1. In germline, CDR1 is DFQATT, CDR2 SNEGSKA (reference sequence). The CDR3 runs to 13 residues. Here the CDR3 reads CSARDRANQPQHF. CDR3 DNA: TGCAGCGCCAGGGACAGAGCCAATCAGCCCCAGCATTTT.

The V call is TRBV7-9, the J call TRBJ1-1; D remains ambiguous. This CDR3 is 12 amino acids long. V was clipped by 1 base and J by 10 bases, with 10 bases between them. Germline values: CDR1 SEHNR, CDR2 FQNEAQ (reference sequence). The CDR3 region is CASSLEAGLAFF. The CDR3 nucleotides read TGTGCCAGCAGCTTAGAGGCAGGCCTAGCTTTCTTT.

This clonotype has a count of ten or more. The rearrangement links TRBV6-2 or TRBV6-3 to TRBJ2-7; D may correspond to TRBD1 or TRBD2 (5 bases each). Trimming took off 1 base at V and 2 bases at J, with 12 bases between the two ends. Germline CDR1 MNHEY, CDR2 SVGEGT. CDR3 length: 15 residues. CDR3 sequence (DNA): TGTGCCAGCAGTTACTATTTTGGGACCACCTACGAGCAGTACTTC. This encodes CASSYYFGTTYEQYF.

This clonotype has a count of ten or more. This chain uses TRBV2 with TRBJ1-6; tentative D call: TRBD1 (5 bases). Germline-derived CDR1 and CDR2 are SNHLY and FYNNEI. The CDR3 has 14 residues. Trimming left V 4 bases short and J 4 bases short, with 8 bases between. The CDR3 bases are TGTGCCAGCAGTGCCAGGGAGTATAATTCACCCCTCCACTTT. Translated, it gives CASSAREYNSPLHF.

Of note for this clonotype: A read error may be the cause here, since a much bigger clone is one base away. The CDR3 DNA reads TGTGCCAGCAATGCGGCCCACACCGGGGGGCTGTTTTTT. This gives the protein CASNAAHTGGLFF. The rearrangement uses TRBV6-2 or TRBV6-3 and TRBJ2-2, with a tentative D call TRBD2 (6 bases). The CDR3 extends over 13 amino acids. From germline, CDR1 is MNHEY and CDR2 SVGEGT.

There are many counts of this clonotype. The chain couples TRBV24-1 to TRBJ2-7, with D perhaps matching TRBD2 (5 bases). Germline-derived CDR1 and CDR2 are KGHDR and SFDVKD. Trimming left V 3 bases short and J 7 bases short, with 12 bases between. CDR3 length: 13 amino acids. The CDR3 spells CATSDRTGSEQYF. The CDR3 DNA follows: TGTGCCACCAGTGATCGGACGGGGAGTGAGCAGTACTTC.

Many counts were recorded for this clonotype. The rearrangement links TRBV6-5 to TRBJ2-7; tentative D call: TRBD2 (6 bases). Per germline, CDR1 MNHEY and CDR2 SVGAGI. The CDR3 extends over 17 amino acids. The V end lost 2 bases, the J end lost 4 bases, and 21 bases lay between the germline ends. CDR3 nucleotides: TGTGCCAGCAGTTACCCTTCCTCCGGGACTCCTATTTACGAGCAGTACTTC. Residues: CASSYPSSGTPIYEQYF.

This clonotype was recorded at least ten times. This chain connects TRBV24-1 to TRBJ1-2; 9 positions agree with TRBD1. Germline V gene sequence: CDR1 KGHDR, CDR2 SFDVKD. V was pared by 9 bases and J by 6 bases, with 4 bases of the junction left unmatched. The CDR3 covers 12 residues. CDR3 nucleotide sequence: TGTGCCACCGGGGACAGGGTTGATGGCTACACCTTC. Its translation: CATGDRVDGYTF.

The sample holds many counts of this clonotype. The chain uses TRBV28 and TRBJ1-1; tentative D call: TRBD1 (5 bases). The V gene's germline CDR1 is MDHEN and CDR2 SYDVKM. V lost 8 bases and J 5 bases, leaving 12 bases between the germline ends. This CDR3 comprises 12 residues. This chain's CDR3 is CASAAKGTEAFF. DNA for the CDR3: TGTGCCAGCGCCGCTAAGGGGACTGAAGCTTTCTTT.

This clonotype appeared many times. The rearrangement uses TRBV2 and TRBJ1-6; maybe TRBD1 (5 bases). Germline assignment: CDR1 SNHLY and CDR2 FYNNEI. Trimming removed 6 bases from V and 4 bases from J, with 16 bases in between. This CDR3 has 16 residues. DNA of the CDR3: TGTGCCAGCAGCCAGACAGCTACCAATTATAATTCACCCCTCCACTTT. It codes for CASSQTATNYNSPLHF.

This clonotype appeared once. V is TRBV6-9 and J is TRBJ2-5; 8 bases agree with TRBD1. V was clipped by 3 bases and J by 5 bases; unmatched bases: 8. CDR1 and CDR2 from the germline V gene are MNHGY and SVAAGI. CDR3 length: 15 amino acids. The CDR3 reads CASSYLGQGGETQYF. CDR3 bases: TGTGCCAGCAGTTACTTAGGACAGGGAGGTGAGACCCAGTACTTC.

As to this clonotype: Just one base apart from a much larger clone, this may be a read error. This chain joins TRBV9 and TRBJ2-5; 9 bases align to TRBD2. This CDR3 region has 16 residues. CDR1 SGDLS and CDR2 YYNGEE come from the germline V gene. The CDR3: CTSSVGFSGGKETQYF. The CDR3 DNA sequence: TGTACCAGCAGCGTAGGGTTTAGCGGGGGAAAAGAGACCCAGTACTTC.

A note on this clonotype: A much larger clone differs by one base, so this may be a read error. As the CDR3 is not closed by the conserved phenylalanine or tryptophan, this likely results from a read error. The rearrangement links TRBV24-1 to TRBJ2-7; 7 positions agree with TRBD1. The CDR3 is 12 residues long. Germline V gives CDR1 KGHDR, CDR2 SFDVKD. Trimming at V came to 0 bases and at J to 10 bases, leaving 2 bases not matched to a gene. CDR3 sequence reads: CATSDLTGAQYL. In nucleotides, the CDR3 is TGTGCCACCAGTGATTTGACAGGGGCCCAGTACCTC.

J is TRBJ1-4 and V is TRBV12-3 or TRBV12-4; the match to TRBD1 covers 7 bases. Germline trimming cut 4 bases from V and 8 bases from J; bases unmatched to any gene: 10. CDR3 size: 15 residues. The CDR3 reads CASSYSGTVGEKLFF. The CDR3 DNA sequence: TGTGCCAGCAGTTACTCCGGGACAGTGGGCGAAAAACTGTTTTTT.

This clonotype was found a few times. The rearrangement links TRBV6-5 to TRBJ2-7; possible D gene TRBD1, 5 bases. The CDR3 sequence is 14 residues long. Germline V CDR1 and CDR2: MNHEY, SVGAGI. The V end lost 2 bases, the J end lost 3 bases, and 11 bases lay between the germline ends. The CDR3: CASSYGARDYEQYF. In DNA form, the CDR3 reads TGTGCCAGCAGTTACGGGGCCAGAGACTACGAGCAGTACTTC.

This clonotype has at least ten counts. The V call is TRBV28, the J call TRBJ1-5; D is undetermined. In germline, CDR1 is MDHEN, CDR2 SYDVKM. V gave up 2 bases and J gave up 0 bases, with 8 bases separating them. CDR3 length: 15 residues. CDR3 nucleotide sequence: TGTGCCAGCAGTTTAAGAGGGTATAGCAATCAGCCCCAGCATTTT. Translated: CASSLRGYSNQPQHF.

The rearrangement links TRBV18 to TRBJ2-2, with 7 nucleotides matching TRBD1. J was trimmed by 4 bases and V by 5 bases; bases with no gene match: 4. The V gene's germline CDR1 is KGHSH and CDR2 LQKENI. CDR3 size: 14 residues. CDR3 nucleotide sequence: TGTGCCAGCTCATCCAACAGGGGCACCGGGGAGCTGTTTTTT. This encodes CASSSNRGTGELFF.